At least ten counts were recorded for the clone carrying this T cell receptor (beta chain). Its target is unknown. TCRdb recomputed calls from the 5' RACE reads with MiXCR, one row per CDR3 protein. The sample lists 60,000 to 75,000 distinct CDR3 sequences, 12% occurring once. This sample stems from a study of early T cells in non-severe SARS-CoV-2 infection. Across the study: It was bulk RNA from unsorted whole blood that was sequenced, and the chains were unpaired.

Findings of the study overall: Missing private and CD4 specificities, VDJdb matching favored anti-spike CD8 responses.

The material sequenced was whole blood. The receptor was isolated from an adult who was a healthcare worker with PCR-confirmed SARS-CoV-2 infection or an uninfected control (not recorded which).

The CDR3 DNA sequence: TGTGCCATCAGGATGACAGGGACCAATTCACCCCTCCACTTT. Translating gives CAIRMTGTNSPLHF. This rearrangement joins TRBV10-3 to TRBJ1-6; TRBD1 matches at 7 bases. Germline CDR1 and CDR2: ENHRY and SYGVKD. V was clipped by 6 bases and J by 7 bases; unmatched bases: 6. The CDR3 extends over 14 amino acids.